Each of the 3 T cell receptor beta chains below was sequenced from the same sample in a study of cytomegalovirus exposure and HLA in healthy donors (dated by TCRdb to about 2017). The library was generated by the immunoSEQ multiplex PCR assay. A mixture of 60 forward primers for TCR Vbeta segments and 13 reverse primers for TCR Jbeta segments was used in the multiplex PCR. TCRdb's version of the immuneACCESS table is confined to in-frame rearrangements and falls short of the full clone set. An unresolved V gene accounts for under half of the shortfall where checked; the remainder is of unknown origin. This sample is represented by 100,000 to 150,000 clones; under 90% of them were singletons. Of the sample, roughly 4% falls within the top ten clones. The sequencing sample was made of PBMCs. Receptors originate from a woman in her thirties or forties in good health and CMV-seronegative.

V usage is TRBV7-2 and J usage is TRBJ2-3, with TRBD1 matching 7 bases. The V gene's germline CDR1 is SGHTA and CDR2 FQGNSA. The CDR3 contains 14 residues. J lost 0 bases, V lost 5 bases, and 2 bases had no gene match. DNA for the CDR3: TGTGCCAGCAGCCAGACAGGGAGCACAGATACGCAGTATTTT. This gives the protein CASSQTGSTDTQYF. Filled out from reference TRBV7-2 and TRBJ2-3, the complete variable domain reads GAGVSQSPSNKVTEKGKDVELRCDPISGHTALYWYRQSLGQGLEFLIYFQGNSAPDKSGLPSDRFSAERTGGSVSTLTIQRTQQEDSAVYLCASSQTGSTDTQYFGPGTRLTVL.

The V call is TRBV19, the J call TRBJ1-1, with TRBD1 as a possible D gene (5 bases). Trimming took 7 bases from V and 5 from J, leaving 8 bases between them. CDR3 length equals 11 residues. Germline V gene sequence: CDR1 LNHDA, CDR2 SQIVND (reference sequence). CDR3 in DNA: TGTGCCAGTACAGGGCGAACTGAAGCTTTCTTT. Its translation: CASTGRTEAFF.

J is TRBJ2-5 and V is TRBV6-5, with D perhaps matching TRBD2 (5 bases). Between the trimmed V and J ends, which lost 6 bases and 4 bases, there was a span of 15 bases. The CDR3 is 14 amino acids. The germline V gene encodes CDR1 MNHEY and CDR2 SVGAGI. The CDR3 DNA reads TGTGCCAGCAGCCCTACTCGGGGAGCAGAGACCCAGTACTTC. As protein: CASSPTRGAETQYF.